A single T cell receptor (beta chain) is shown here with its context. What it binds is unknown. This sample stems from a study of T cells in Graves' hyperthyroidism and ophthalmopathy. J was trimmed by 0 bases and V by 4 bases; bases with no gene match: 6. This CDR3 has 15 amino acids. Germline loops: CDR1 SGHRS, CDR2 YFSETQ. Amplified TCR beta CDR3 regions came from RNA transcripts. An initial round of RT-PCR targeting the TCR CDR3 relied on the HTBI primer set. One entry per CDR3 protein results from TCRdb running MiXCR on the multiplex PCR reads. The sample carries 350,000 to 450,000 distinct CDR3 sequences, around an eighth recorded once. Study-wide results and caveats: Ophthalmopathy prediction by the model preceded onset by a median about 6.3 months.

Ophthalmopathy cases met thresholds of Clinical Activity Score at least 3, NOSPECS grade at least 4 and duration under 3 months. Source material: blood. This rearrangement joins TRBV5-1 to TRBJ2-7; 8 nucleotides agree with TRBD2. The sequence came from a man aged 50 or older with Graves' ophthalmopathy. CDR3 region: CASSTIAGSSYEQYF. The CDR3 coding sequence is TGCGCCAGCAGCACAATAGCGGGGAGCTCCTACGAGCAGTACTTC.